One TCR beta chain is described in this entry. Its target is not known. One junction end does not reproduce the germline sequence, and a read error may be involved. These data come from a study of circulating CD8 cells and anti-PD-1 response in melanoma. Whole-study results and caveats: Published repertoire comparisons used only baseline and M1 samples.

Using approximately 15 ng of total RNA, TCR libraries were made with the QIAseq Immune Repertoire TCR panel. TCRdb reprocessed the reads with MiXCR, giving one entry per CDR3 protein. The data show roughly 590 distinct CDR3 sequences, roughly 6.3% seen once. Live CD3+CD8+TCRalphabeta+ cells were sorted into four subsets by PD-1 and/or TIGIT. This CDR3 region has 18 residues. Germline values: CDR1 KGHSH, CDR2 LQKENI. Sequences were derived from CD8+ T cells from PBMCs, sampled at baseline or after one month of anti-PD-1 therapy (not recorded which). J is TRBJ2-1 and V is TRBV18; the match to TRBD1 covers 7 bases. The TCR comes from a human donor with melanoma. CDR3 sequence (DNA): TGTGCCAGCTCACCACGTTTTGAGGGGGCCAGCTCCAACAATGAGCAGTTCTTC. Its protein is CASSPRFEGASSNNEQFF.